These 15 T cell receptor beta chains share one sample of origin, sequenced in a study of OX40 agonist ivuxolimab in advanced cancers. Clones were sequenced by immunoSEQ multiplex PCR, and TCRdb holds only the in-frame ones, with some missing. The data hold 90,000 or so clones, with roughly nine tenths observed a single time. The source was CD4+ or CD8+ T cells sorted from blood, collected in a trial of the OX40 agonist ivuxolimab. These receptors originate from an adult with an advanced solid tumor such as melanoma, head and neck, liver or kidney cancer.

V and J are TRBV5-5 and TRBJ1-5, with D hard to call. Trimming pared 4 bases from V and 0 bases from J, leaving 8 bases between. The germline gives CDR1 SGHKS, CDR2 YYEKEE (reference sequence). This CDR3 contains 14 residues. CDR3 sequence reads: CASSLLYSNQPQHF. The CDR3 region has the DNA TGTGCCAGCAGCCTGCTCTATAGCAATCAGCCCCAGCATTTT.

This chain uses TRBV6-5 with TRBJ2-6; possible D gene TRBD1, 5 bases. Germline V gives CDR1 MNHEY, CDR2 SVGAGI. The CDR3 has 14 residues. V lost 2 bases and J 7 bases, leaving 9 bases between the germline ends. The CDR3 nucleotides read TGTGCCAGCAGTTACAGGGGTCAAGCCAACGTCCTGACTTTC. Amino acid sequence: CASSYRGQANVLTF.

The CDR3 region is CASSLSMNTEAFF. In DNA, the CDR3 is TGTGCCAGCAGCTTATCCATGAACACTGAAGCTTTCTTT. This chain joins TRBV11-3 and TRBJ1-1; D call uncertain. Germline V gene data show CDR1 as SGHNT and CDR2 as YENEEA. Trimming cost V 2 bases and J 0 bases, with 4 bases left between them. The CDR3 has 13 residues. The full variable domain, completed using reference TRBV11-3 and TRBJ1-1, is EAGVVQSPRYKIIEKKQPVAFWCNPISGHNTLYWYLQNLGQGPELLIRYENEEAVDDSQLPKDRFSAERLKGVDSTLKIQPAELGDSAVYLCASSLSMNTEAFFGQGTRLTVV.

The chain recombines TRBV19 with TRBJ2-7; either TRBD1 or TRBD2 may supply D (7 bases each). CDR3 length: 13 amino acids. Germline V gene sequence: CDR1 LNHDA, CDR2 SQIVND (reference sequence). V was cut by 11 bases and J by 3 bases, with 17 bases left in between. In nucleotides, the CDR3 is TGTGCCCCAGGGGGGGAGGGTTTCTACGAGCAGTACTTC. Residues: CAPGGEGFYEQYF.

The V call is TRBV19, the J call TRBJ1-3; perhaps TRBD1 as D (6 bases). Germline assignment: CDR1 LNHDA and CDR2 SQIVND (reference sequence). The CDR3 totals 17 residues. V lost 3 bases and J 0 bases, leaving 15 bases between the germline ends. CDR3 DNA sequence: TGTGCCAGTAGTATCTCCGGGACATTTATCTCTGGAAACACCATATATTTT. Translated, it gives CASSISGTFISGNTIYF.

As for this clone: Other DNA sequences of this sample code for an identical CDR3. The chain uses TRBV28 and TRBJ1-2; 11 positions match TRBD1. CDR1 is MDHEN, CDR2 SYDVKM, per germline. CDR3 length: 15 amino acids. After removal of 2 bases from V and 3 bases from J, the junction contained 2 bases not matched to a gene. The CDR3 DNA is TGTGCCAGCAGTTTAGGGGACAGGGGGGACTATGGCTACACCTTC. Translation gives CASSLGDRGDYGYTF.

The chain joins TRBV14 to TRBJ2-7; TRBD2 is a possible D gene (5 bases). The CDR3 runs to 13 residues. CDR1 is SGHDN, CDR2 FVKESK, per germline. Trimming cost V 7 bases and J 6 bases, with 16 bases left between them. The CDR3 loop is CASTRRIGGEQYF. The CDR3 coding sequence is TGTGCCAGCACCCGTCGAATAGGAGGCGAGCAGTACTTC. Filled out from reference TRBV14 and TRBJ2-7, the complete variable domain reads EAGVTQFPSHSVIEKGQTVTLRCDPISGHDNLYWYRRVMGKEIKFLLHFVKESKQDESGMPNNRFLAERTGGTYSTLKVQPAELEDSGVYFCASTRRIGGEQYFGPGTRLTVT.

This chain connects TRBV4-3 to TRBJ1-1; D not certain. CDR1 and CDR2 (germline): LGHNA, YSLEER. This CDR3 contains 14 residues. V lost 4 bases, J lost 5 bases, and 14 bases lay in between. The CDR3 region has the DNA TGCGCCAGCAGCCCCACCGGGGTGGGGACTGAAGCTTTCTTT. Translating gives CASSPTGVGTEAFF.

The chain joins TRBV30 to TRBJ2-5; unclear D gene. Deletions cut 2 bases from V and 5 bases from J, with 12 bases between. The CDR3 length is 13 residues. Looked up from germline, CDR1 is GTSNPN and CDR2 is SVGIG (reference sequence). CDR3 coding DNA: TGTGCCTGGAGTACGGCCGTGGGGGAGACCCAGTACTTC. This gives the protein CAWSTAVGETQYF. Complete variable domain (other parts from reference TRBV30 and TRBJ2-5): SQTIHQWPATLVQPVGSPLSLECTVEGTSNPNLYWYRQAAGRGLQLLFYSVGIGQISSEVPQNLSASRPQDRQFILSSKKLLLSDSGFYLCAWSTAVGETQYFGPGTRLLVL.

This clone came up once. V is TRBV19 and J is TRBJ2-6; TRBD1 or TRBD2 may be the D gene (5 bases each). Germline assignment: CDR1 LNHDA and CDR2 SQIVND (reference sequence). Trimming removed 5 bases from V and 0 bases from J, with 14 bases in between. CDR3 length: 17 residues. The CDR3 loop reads CASSGGSYSSGANVLTF. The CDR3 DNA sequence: TGTGCCAGTAGTGGGGGATCCTACAGCTCTGGGGCCAACGTCCTGACTTTC.

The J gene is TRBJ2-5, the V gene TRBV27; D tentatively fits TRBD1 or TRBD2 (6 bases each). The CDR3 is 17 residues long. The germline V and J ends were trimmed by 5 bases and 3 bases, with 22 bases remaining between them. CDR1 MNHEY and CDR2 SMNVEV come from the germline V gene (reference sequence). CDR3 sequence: CASSRIQGLGLKETQYF. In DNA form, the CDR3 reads TGTGCCAGCAGTCGAATACAGGGACTCGGCCTAAAAGAGACCCAGTACTTC.

The DNA of the CDR3 is TGTGCCAGCAGCGACGTTATTAGCCGGCAAGAGACCCAGTACTTC. Its translation is CASSDVISRQETQYF. The V gene is TRBV5-4, the J gene TRBJ2-5; D unresolved. This CDR3 comprises 15 residues. From germline, CDR1 is SGHNT and CDR2 YYREEE (reference sequence). V was shortened by 4 bases and J by 2 bases, with 15 bases between the two germline ends.

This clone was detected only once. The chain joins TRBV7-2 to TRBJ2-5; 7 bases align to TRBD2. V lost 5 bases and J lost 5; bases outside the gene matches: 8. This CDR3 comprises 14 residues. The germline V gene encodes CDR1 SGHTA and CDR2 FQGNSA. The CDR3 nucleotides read TGTGCCAGCAGCGGGGGGAGGGCCACGGAGACCCAGTACTTC. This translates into CASSGGRATETQYF. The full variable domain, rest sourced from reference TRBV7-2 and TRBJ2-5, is GAGVSQSPSNKVTEKGKDVELRCDPISGHTALYWYRQSLGQGLEFLIYFQGNSAPDKSGLPSDRFSAERTGGSVSTLTIQRTQQEDSAVYLCASSGGRATETQYFGPGTRLLVL.

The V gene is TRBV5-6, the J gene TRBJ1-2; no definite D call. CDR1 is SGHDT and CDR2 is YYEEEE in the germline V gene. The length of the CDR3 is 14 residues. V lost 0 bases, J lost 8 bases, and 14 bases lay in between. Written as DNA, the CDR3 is TGTGCCAGCAGCTTGGGGCAGCCGAACTGGGGCTACACCTTC. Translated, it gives CASSLGQPNWGYTF.

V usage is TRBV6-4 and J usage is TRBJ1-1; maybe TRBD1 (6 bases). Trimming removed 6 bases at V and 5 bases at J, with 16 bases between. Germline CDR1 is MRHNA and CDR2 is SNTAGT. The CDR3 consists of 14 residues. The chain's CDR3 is CASRTDSGITEAFF. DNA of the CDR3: TGTGCCAGCAGGACGGACAGCGGAATAACTGAAGCTTTCTTT.